A selection of T cell receptor beta chains follows, all from one sample in a study of T cell responses to AZD1222 COVID-19 vaccine. The table came from immunoSEQ multiplex PCR; TCRdb's copy has only in-frame clones and leaves some out. Among approximately 28,000 clones listed, roughly 90% were seen once. This specimen consisted of peripheral blood, obtained 28 days after the second AZD1222 dose. The receptors here all came from an adult who received the AZD1222 COVID-19 vaccine. The CDR3 runs from the conserved cysteine through the conserved F or W. Each record gives: CDR3 protein, CDR3 DNA, V gene, J gene, D gene, clone size. D genes are given only for firm matches. Only some rows state a clone size, as once, few, many or a class for expanded clones.

CDR3: CASSSSRSVVEQYF
DNA: TGTGCCAGCAGTAGTAGCAGGTCCGTCGTCGAGCAGTACTTC
V: TRBV27
J: TRBJ2-7
D: -
size: -

CDR3: CASSPQPPGHTEAFF
DNA: TGTGCCAGCTCACCACAGCCTCCAGGGCACACTGAAGCTTTCTTT
V: TRBV18
J: TRBJ1-1
D: -
size: -

CDR3: CASSRSTGVGYGYTF
DNA: TGTGCCAGCAGCAGATCGACAGGGGTCGGCTATGGCTACACCTTC
V: TRBV5-8
J: TRBJ1-2
D: TRBD1
size: once

CDR3: CASSQYRVEAFF
DNA: TGTGCCAGCAGCCAATACAGGGTGGAAGCTTTCTTT
V: TRBV14
J: TRBJ1-1
D: -
size: -

CDR3: CASKGAGISNYGYTF
DNA: TGTGCCAGCAAGGGGGCGGGGATTTCTAACTATGGCTACACCTTC
V: TRBV7-2
J: TRBJ1-2
D: TRBD1
size: once

CDR3: CASSYSSGATWDTQYF
DNA: TGTGCCAGCAGTTACTCTAGCGGGGCTACTTGGGATACGCAGTATTTT
V: TRBV6-6
J: TRBJ2-3
D: TRBD2
size: -

CDR3: CAWSASGGSSYNSPLHF
DNA: TGTGCCTGGAGTGCCTCCGGGGGGAGCTCCTATAATTCACCCCTCCACTTT
V: TRBV30
J: TRBJ1-6
D: -
size: -

CDR3: CASSQETVSSYEQYF
DNA: TGCGCCAGCAGCCAGGAGACGGTCAGCTCCTACGAGCAGTACTTC
V: TRBV4-3
J: TRBJ2-7
D: -
size: -

CDR3: CASSLGDYGYTF
DNA: TGTGCCAGCAGTTTAGGGGACTATGGCTACACCTTC
V: TRBV28
J: TRBJ1-2
D: -
size: -

CDR3: CASSPDGAPRYEQYF
DNA: TGTGCCAGCAGTCCCGACGGAGCGCCCCGCTACGAGCAGTACTTC
V: TRBV16
J: TRBJ2-7
D: -
size: -

CDR3: CASSLVLNTEAFF
DNA: TGTGCCAGCAGTTTAGTTTTGAACACTGAAGCTTTCTTT
V: TRBV12-3/TRBV12-4
J: TRBJ1-1
D: -
size: -

CDR3: CASSSRLGQGAGEQFF
DNA: TGTGCCAGCAGCTCCCGTTTAGGACAGGGGGCTGGTGAGCAGTTCTTC
V: TRBV6-6
J: TRBJ2-1
D: TRBD1
size: -

CDR3: CASSPLIDNSPLHF
DNA: TGTGCCAGCAGCCCACTCATAGATAATTCACCCCTCCACTTT
V: TRBV3-1/TRBV3-2
J: TRBJ1-6
D: -
size: -

CDR3: CASSFSNTEAFF
DNA: TGTGCCAGCAGCTTCTCGAACACTGAAGCTTTCTTT
V: TRBV7-2
J: TRBJ1-1
D: -
size: -

CDR3: CASRPALSSSYEQYF
DNA: TGCGCCAGCAGACCGGCCTTGTCTAGCTCCTACGAGCAGTACTTC
V: TRBV5-1
J: TRBJ2-7
D: -
size: -

CDR3: CASSLTLTGIHEQYF
DNA: TGTGCCAGCAGTCTCACCTTGACAGGGATCCACGAGCAGTACTTC
V: TRBV6-2/TRBV6-3
J: TRBJ2-7
D: TRBD1
size: -

CDR3: CASRWDSDEYSPLHF
DNA: TGTGCCAGCAGGTGGGACAGTGATGAGTATTCACCCCTCCACTTT
V: TRBV25-1
J: TRBJ1-6
D: TRBD1
size: -

CDR3: CASSQRGGVTGELFF
DNA: TGTGCCAGCAGCCAAAGAGGGGGCGTCACCGGGGAGCTGTTTTTT
V: TRBV7-3
J: TRBJ2-2
D: TRBD1
size: -

CDR3: CASSLGAGAMNTEAFF
DNA: TGTGCCAGCAGCTTAGGGGCGGGGGCAATGAACACTGAAGCTTTCTTT
V: TRBV7-6
J: TRBJ1-1
D: -
size: -

CDR3: CASSFQGPYGYTF
DNA: TGTGCCAGCAGTTTTCAGGGGCCTTATGGCTACACCTTC
V: TRBV12-3/TRBV12-4
J: TRBJ1-2
D: -
size: -

CDR3: CASSLAGSNQPQHF
DNA: TGTGCCAGCAGCTTAGCGGGTTCCAATCAGCCCCAGCATTTT
V: TRBV7-2
J: TRBJ1-5
D: -
size: -

CDR3: CASSQGQGVASPLHF
DNA: TGTGCCAGCAGCCAAGGACAGGGAGTCGCATCACCCCTCCACTTT
V: TRBV3-1/TRBV3-2
J: TRBJ1-6
D: TRBD1
size: -

CDR3: CASSGVGGGADTQYF
DNA: TGTGCCAGCAGTGGGGTCGGCGGGGGGGCAGATACGCAGTATTTT
V: TRBV2
J: TRBJ2-3
D: TRBD2
size: -

CDR3: CATSDQKLAGVAEQYF
DNA: TGTGCCACCAGTGACCAAAAACTAGCGGGGGTAGCGGAGCAGTACTTC
V: TRBV24-1
J: TRBJ2-7
D: TRBD2
size: once

CDR3: CASSARYEQYF
DNA: TGTGCCAGCAGCGCCCGCTACGAGCAGTACTTC
V: TRBV7-2
J: TRBJ2-7
D: -
size: -

CDR3: CASREERRTDTEAFF
DNA: TGTGCCAGCAGGGAGGAACGGCGAACCGACACTGAAGCTTTCTTT
V: TRBV21-1
J: TRBJ1-1
D: -
size: once

CDR3: CASSVGSGLNYGYTF
DNA: TGTGCCAGCAGCGTAGGGTCAGGGCTGAACTATGGCTACACCTTC
V: TRBV9
J: TRBJ1-2
D: -
size: -

CDR3: CATSARDRANTEAFF
DNA: TGTGCCACCAGTGCCCGGGACAGGGCGAACACTGAAGCTTTCTTT
V: TRBV24-1
J: TRBJ1-1
D: TRBD1
size: -

CDR3: CASSQFSRGVSDTQYF
DNA: TGTGCCAGCAGCCAATTCAGTCGGGGGGTTTCGGATACGCAGTATTTT
V: TRBV3-1/TRBV3-2
J: TRBJ2-3
D: TRBD2
size: -

CDR3: CASSEGRTDTQYF
DNA: TGTGCCAGCAGTGAAGGACGCACAGATACGCAGTATTTT
V: TRBV2
J: TRBJ2-3
D: -
size: -

CDR3: CASSLGAGKDSPLHF
DNA: TGTGCCAGCAGCTTAGGCGCAGGGAAGGATTCACCCCTCCACTTT
V: TRBV7-2
J: TRBJ1-6
D: -
size: once

CDR3: CASRTTGNQPQHF
DNA: TGTGCCAGCAGGACGACAGGGAATCAGCCCCAGCATTTT
V: TRBV12-3/TRBV12-4
J: TRBJ1-5
D: TRBD1
size: once

CDR3: CATCLAGYEQYF
DNA: TGTGCCACCTGTCTGGCAGGGTACGAGCAGTACTTC
V: TRBV28
J: TRBJ2-7
D: -
size: -

CDR3: CASSLTPSGTGQFF
DNA: TGTGCCAGCAGCTTAACCCCTAGCGGGACGGGGCAGTTCTTC
V: TRBV7-3
J: TRBJ2-1
D: TRBD2
size: few

CDR3: CASSLEGGNEAFF
DNA: TGTGCCAGCAGCTTAGAGGGGGGCAATGAAGCTTTCTTT
V: TRBV11-3
J: TRBJ1-1
D: -
size: once

CDR3: CASSAGQGETSPLHF
DNA: TGTGCCAGCAGCGCCGGACAGGGTGAGACTTCACCCCTCCACTTT
V: TRBV9
J: TRBJ1-6
D: TRBD1
size: -

CDR3: CASKTRGGSREQYF
DNA: TGTGCCAGCAAAACCAGGGGAGGATCGCGCGAGCAGTACTTC
V: TRBV7-2
J: TRBJ2-7
D: -
size: -